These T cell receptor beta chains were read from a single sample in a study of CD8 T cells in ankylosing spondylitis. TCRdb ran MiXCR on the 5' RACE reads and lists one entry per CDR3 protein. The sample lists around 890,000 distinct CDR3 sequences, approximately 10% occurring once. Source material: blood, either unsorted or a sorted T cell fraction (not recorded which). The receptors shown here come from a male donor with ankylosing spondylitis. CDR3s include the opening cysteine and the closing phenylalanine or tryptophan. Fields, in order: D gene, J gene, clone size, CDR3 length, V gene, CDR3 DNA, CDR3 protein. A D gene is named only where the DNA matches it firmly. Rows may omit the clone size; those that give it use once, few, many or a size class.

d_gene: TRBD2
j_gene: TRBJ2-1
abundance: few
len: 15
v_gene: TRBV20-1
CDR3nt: TGCAGTGCTAGCCTTGTAGCGGGAGGGCTGGATGAGCAGTTCTTC
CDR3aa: CSASLVAGGLDEQFF

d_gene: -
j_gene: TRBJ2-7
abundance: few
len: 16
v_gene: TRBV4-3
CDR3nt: TGCGCCAGCAGCCAATCAGACGAGCCTGGCTTTGAGCAGCAGTACTTC
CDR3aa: CASSQSDEPGFEQQYF

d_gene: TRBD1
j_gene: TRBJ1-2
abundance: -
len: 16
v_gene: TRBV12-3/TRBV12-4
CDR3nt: TGTGCCAGCAGTCACAGACAGGGCGATACCCTCTATGGCTACACCTTC
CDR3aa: CASSHRQGDTLYGYTF

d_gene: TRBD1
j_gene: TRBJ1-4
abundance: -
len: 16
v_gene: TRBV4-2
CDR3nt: TGTGCCAGCAGCCACGCAGGGACAGGGGGCGAGTTAAGACTGTTTTTT
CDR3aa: CASSHAGTGGELRLFF

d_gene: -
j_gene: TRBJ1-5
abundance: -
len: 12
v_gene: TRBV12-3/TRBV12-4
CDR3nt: TGTGCCAGCACCCGGGGTTATCAGCCCCAGCATTTT
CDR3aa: CASTRGYQPQHF

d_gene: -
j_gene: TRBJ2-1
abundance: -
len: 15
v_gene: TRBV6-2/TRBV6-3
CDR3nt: TGTGCCAGCAGACCCCCATTCCAGAGTATTGATGAGCAGTTCTTC
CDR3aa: CASRPPFQSIDEQFF

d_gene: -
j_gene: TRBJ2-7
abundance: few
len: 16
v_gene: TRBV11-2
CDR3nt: TGTGCCAGCAGCTTAGGCCCTTTCGGCAGGGCCTACGAGCAGTACTTC
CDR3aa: CASSLGPFGRAYEQYF

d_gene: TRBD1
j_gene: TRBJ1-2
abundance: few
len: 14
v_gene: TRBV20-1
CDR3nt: TGCAGTGCTAGAAAGGACAGGGTTAACTATGGCTACACCTTC
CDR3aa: CSARKDRVNYGYTF

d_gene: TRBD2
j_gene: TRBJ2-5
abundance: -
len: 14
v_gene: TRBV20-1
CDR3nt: TGCAGTGCTAGAGTTAGCGGGAGTCGGGAGACCCAGTACTTC
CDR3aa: CSARVSGSRETQYF

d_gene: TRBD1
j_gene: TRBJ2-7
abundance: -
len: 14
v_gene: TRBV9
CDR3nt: TGTGCCAGCAGCAGAGGGACAGGCCACTACGAGCAGTACTTC
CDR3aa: CASSRGTGHYEQYF

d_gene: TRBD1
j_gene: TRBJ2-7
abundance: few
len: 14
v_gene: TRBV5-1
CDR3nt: TGCGCCAGCAGGCCCGGGACAGGGGGCTACGAGCAGTACTTC
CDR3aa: CASRPGTGGYEQYF

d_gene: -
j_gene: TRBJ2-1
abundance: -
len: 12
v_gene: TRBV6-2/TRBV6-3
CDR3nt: TGTGCCAGCAATGATGTAGGGAATGAGCAGTTCTTC
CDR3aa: CASNDVGNEQFF

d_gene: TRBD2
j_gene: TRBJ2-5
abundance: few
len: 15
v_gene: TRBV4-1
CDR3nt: TGCGCCAGCAGCCACCCCGGGACTAGCGGAGAGACCCAGTACTTC
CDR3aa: CASSHPGTSGETQYF

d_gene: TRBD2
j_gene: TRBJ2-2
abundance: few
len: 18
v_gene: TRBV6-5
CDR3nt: TGTGCCAGCATCTACTATTCGAGCGGGAGCGGTGGCACCGGGGAGCTGTTTTTT
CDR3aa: CASIYYSSGSGGTGELFF

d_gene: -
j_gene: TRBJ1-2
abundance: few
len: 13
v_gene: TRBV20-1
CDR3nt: TGCAGTGCTAGAGAGACATACCGCTATGGCTACACCTTC
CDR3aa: CSARETYRYGYTF

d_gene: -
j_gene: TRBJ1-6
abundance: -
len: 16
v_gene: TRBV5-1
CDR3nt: TGCGCCAGCAGCTTGGGCTTGGCGGGAGCAAATTCACCCCTCCACTTT
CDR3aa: CASSLGLAGANSPLHF

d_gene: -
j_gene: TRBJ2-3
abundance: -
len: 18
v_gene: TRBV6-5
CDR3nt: TGTGCCAGCAGTTACTCGAGGGTTTGGGGGGCAAGCACAGATACGCAGTATTTT
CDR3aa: CASSYSRVWGASTDTQYF

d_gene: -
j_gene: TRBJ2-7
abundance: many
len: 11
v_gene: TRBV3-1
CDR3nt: TGTGCCAGCAGCCGAATCTACGAGCAGTACTTC
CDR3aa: CASSRIYEQYF

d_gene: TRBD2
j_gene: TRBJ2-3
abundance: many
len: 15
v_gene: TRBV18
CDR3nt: TGTGCCAGCTCACCCACTAGCGGGAGAAGAGATACGCAGTATTTT
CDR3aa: CASSPTSGRRDTQYF

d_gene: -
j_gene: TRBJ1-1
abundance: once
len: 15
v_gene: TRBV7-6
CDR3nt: TGTGCCAGCAGCTCTGTCATCGGCGGGAACACTGAAGCTTTCTTT
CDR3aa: CASSSVIGGNTEAFF

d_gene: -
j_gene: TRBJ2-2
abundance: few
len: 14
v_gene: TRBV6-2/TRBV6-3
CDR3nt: TGTGCCAGCAGTAAACCAACCCACACCGGGGAGCTGTTTTTT
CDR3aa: CASSKPTHTGELFF

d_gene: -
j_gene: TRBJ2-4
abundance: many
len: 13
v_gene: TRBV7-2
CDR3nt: TGTGCCAGCAGCTCACTCTCCTTAAACATTCAGTACTTC
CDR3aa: CASSSLSLNIQYF

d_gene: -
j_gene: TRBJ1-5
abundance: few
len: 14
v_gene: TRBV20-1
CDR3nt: TGCAGTGCCATAGGGGGAGATAGCAATCAGCCCCAGCATTTT
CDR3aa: CSAIGGDSNQPQHF

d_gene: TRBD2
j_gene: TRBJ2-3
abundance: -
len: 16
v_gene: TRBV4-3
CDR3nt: TGCGCCAGCAGCCAAGGAAGCGGGAGGGCCGGTGATACGCAGTATTTT
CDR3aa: CASSQGSGRAGDTQYF

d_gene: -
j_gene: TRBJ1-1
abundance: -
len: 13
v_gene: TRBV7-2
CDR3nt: TGTGCCAGCAGCTTCTCGACTGGGGGCGGTGCTTTCTTT
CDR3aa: CASSFSTGGGAFF

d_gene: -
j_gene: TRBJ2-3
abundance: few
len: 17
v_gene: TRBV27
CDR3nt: TGTGCCAGCAGTCCCCGAGGACTACTAGGACCTCAGGATACGCAGTATTTT
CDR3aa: CASSPRGLLGPQDTQYF

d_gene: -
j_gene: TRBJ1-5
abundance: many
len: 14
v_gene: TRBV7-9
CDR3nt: TGTGCCAGCAGCTTGGTTGGAGGGATGCAGCCCCAGCATTTT
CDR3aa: CASSLVGGMQPQHF

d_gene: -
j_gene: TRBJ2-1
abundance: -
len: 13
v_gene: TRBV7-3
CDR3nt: TGTGCCAGCAGCGAGTCCCTCGACAATGAGCAGTTCTTC
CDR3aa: CASSESLDNEQFF

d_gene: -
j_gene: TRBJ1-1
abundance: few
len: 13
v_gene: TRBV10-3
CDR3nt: TGTGCCATCAGTGCGTGGGGGGAAAGGGAAGCTTTCTTT
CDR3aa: CAISAWGEREAFF

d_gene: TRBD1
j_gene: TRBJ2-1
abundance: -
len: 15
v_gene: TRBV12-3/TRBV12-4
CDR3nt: TGTGCCAGCAGTGCCGGGACAGCGAACTACAATGAGCAGTTCTTC
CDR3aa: CASSAGTANYNEQFF

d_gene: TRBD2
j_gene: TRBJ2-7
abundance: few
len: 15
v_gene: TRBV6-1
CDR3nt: TGTGCCAGCACACCGATGAAGGGAGGGACCTACGAGCAGTACTTC
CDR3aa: CASTPMKGGTYEQYF

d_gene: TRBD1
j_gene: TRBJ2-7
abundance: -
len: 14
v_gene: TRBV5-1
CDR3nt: TGCGCCAGCAGCACGGGACAGGGGTGGAACGAGCAGTACTTC
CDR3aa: CASSTGQGWNEQYF

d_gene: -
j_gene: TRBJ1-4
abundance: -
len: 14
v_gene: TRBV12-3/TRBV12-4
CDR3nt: TGTGCCAGTTCCCTCGCGGGGAAAGGTGAAAAACTGTTTTTT
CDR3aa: CASSLAGKGEKLFF

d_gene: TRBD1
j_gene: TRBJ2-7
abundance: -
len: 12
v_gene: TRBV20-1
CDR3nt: TGCAGTGCTGCGGACAGGGATGACGAGCAGTACTTC
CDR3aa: CSAADRDDEQYF

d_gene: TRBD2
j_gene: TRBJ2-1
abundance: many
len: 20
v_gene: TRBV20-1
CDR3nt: TGCAGTGCTAGAGTCAAATGGTCGAGCGGGGGGAGCAGCTCCTACAATGAGCAGTTCTTC
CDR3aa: CSARVKWSSGGSSSYNEQFF

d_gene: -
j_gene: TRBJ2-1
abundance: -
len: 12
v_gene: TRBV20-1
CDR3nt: TGCAGTGCTAGCGGACAGTACAATGAGCAGTTCTTC
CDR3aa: CSASGQYNEQFF

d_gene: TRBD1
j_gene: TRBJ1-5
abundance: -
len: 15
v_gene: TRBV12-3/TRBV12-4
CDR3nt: TGTGCCAGCAGACCCCGACAGGGCCTAGGGCAGCCCCAGCATTTT
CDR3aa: CASRPRQGLGQPQHF

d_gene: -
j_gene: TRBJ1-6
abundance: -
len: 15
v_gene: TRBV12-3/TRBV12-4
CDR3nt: TGTGCCAGCAGTGAACAGGGTATTGGCAATTCACCCCTCCACTTT
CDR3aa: CASSEQGIGNSPLHF

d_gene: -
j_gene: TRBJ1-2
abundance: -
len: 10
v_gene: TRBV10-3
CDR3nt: TGTGCCATCAGGGGAATTGGCTACACCTTC
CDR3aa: CAIRGIGYTF

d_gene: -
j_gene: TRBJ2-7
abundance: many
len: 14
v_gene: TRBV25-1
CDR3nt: TGTGCCAGCAGTGAGTCGGGCGGTTCCTACGAGCAGTACTTC
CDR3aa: CASSESGGSYEQYF